Each of the 20 T cell receptor beta chains below was sequenced from the same sample in a study of CD8 T cells in Susac syndrome. An input of about 0.5 to 1 ug of RNA was subjected to reverse transcription using random hexamers. Each CDR3 protein gets one entry after TCRdb re-called the immunoSEQ multiplex PCR reads with MiXCR. The sample records about 200,000 distinct CDR3 sequences, about 93% being singletons. The sequenced sample consisted of CD8+ T cells from PBMCs. These receptors all stem from a human donor with multiple sclerosis.

The chain carries TRBV19 and TRBJ2-7; 11 bases fit TRBD1. CDR1 LNHDA and CDR2 SQIVND come from the germline V gene (reference sequence). The length of the CDR3 is 16 residues. The trim removed 3 bases at V and 0 bases at J, leaving 4 bases unmatched. CDR3 in amino acids: CASSIRTGGYSYEQYF. The CDR3 DNA reads as TGTGCCAGTAGTATTCGGACAGGGGGCTACTCCTACGAGCAGTACTTC.

The genes are TRBV4-3 and TRBJ2-3; 8 nucleotides match TRBD1. Germline assignment: CDR1 LGHNA and CDR2 YSLEER. The V segment lost 4 bases and the J segment 0 bases; nucleotides outside the gene matches: 9. This CDR3 contains 17 residues. In DNA form, the CDR3 reads TGCGCCAGCAGCCTTTACTTCCAGGGGGCGAGCACAGATACGCAGTATTTT. As protein: CASSLYFQGASTDTQYF.

CDR3 DNA: TGTGCCAGCAGCTTACTAGCGGGAGCCCAAGAGACCCAGTACTTC. It is translated as CASSLLAGAQETQYF. The chain links TRBV7-9 to TRBJ2-5, with 10 bases aligning to TRBD2. The CDR3 has 15 residues. With 2 bases clipped from V and 1 base from J, the junction kept 1 base outside the gene matches. From germline, CDR1 is SEHNR and CDR2 FQNEAQ (reference sequence).

The gene calls are TRBV27 and TRBJ1-4, with D unresolved. There are 17 residues in the CDR3. Germline V CDR1 and CDR2: MNHEY, SMNVEV (reference sequence). The V and J ends lost 4 bases and 8 bases respectively, with 23 bases between them. CDR3 protein: CASSSRALEGMEEKLFF. CDR3 coding DNA: TGTGCCAGCAGTTCCCGGGCCCTCGAGGGTATGGAGGAAAAACTGTTTTTT.

The chain recombines TRBV4-3 with TRBJ2-7; D possibly corresponds to TRBD2 (5 bases). The V and J ends lost 0 bases and 0 bases respectively, with 9 bases between them. Germline CDR1 and CDR2: LGHNA and YSLEER. The CDR3 consists of 15 residues. The chain's CDR3 is CASSQDLGSSYEQYF. Here the CDR3 DNA reads TGCGCCAGCAGCCAAGATCTGGGGAGCTCCTACGAGCAGTACTTC.

The V gene is TRBV20-1, the J gene TRBJ1-2, with D tentatively TRBD1 (5 bases). Trimming shortened V by 3 bases and J by 2 bases, and 10 bases separated the two germline ends. The CDR3 is made up of 13 amino acids. Looked up from germline, CDR1 is DFQATT and CDR2 is SNEGSKA (reference sequence). DNA of the CDR3: TGCAGTGCTAGGGAGACAGACAACTATGGCTACACCTTC. Translation: CSARETDNYGYTF.

This clonotype was observed a single time. The V gene is TRBV19, the J gene TRBJ1-2, with D tentatively TRBD1 (5 bases). Germline CDR1 LNHDA, CDR2 SQIVND (reference sequence). V lost 6 bases and J lost 5, with 13 bases in between. This CDR3 is 13 amino acids long. CDR3 in amino acids: CASSWKGVYGYTF. CDR3 DNA: TGTGCCAGTAGCTGGAAAGGGGTATATGGCTACACCTTC.

The V call is TRBV12-3 or TRBV12-4, the J call TRBJ2-7; tentatively, D is TRBD1 or TRBD2 (5 bases each). This CDR3 region has 13 residues. V dropped 6 bases and J dropped 6 bases, with 15 bases sitting between them. The CDR3 spells CASRPEGWVEQYF. The CDR3 DNA reads TGTGCCAGCAGGCCTGAGGGGTGGGTCGAGCAGTACTTC.

The chain recombines TRBV30 with TRBJ1-2; no firm D call. Germline CDR1 is GTSNPN and CDR2 is SVGIG (reference sequence). Trimming stripped 1 base from V and 6 bases from J, with 9 bases between. The CDR3 runs 12 residues. The CDR3 is CAWSENDDGYTF. The DNA for the CDR3 is TGTGCCTGGAGTGAAAACGACGATGGCTACACCTTC.

The V call is TRBV12-3 or TRBV12-4, the J call TRBJ1-3, with 9 bases that match TRBD1. The CDR3 is 15 amino acids. The V segment lost 4 bases and the J segment 6 bases; nucleotides outside the gene matches: 7. The CDR3 sequence: CASSSRTGDENTIYF. CDR3 in DNA: TGTGCCAGCAGTTCCCGGACAGGGGATGAAAACACCATATATTTT.

The chain employs TRBV27 and TRBJ2-7; no clear D gene. The germline V and J ends were trimmed by 4 bases and 7 bases, with 11 bases remaining between them. Germline V gene data show CDR1 as MNHEY and CDR2 as SMNVEV (reference sequence). CDR3 length: 12 amino acids. Here the CDR3 DNA reads TGTGCCAGCAGTTCTGCAGGAAAGGAGCAGTACTTC. Residues: CASSSAGKEQYF.

The rearrangement joins TRBV20-1 to TRBJ2-3; D remains unclear. CDR1 and CDR2 (germline): DFQATT, SNEGSKA (reference sequence). Trimming left V 0 bases short and J 2 bases short, with 9 bases between. CDR3 length equals 14 residues. In DNA, the CDR3 is TGCAGTGCTAGAGACTTGCCTCTCACAGATACGCAGTATTTT. Translating it yields CSARDLPLTDTQYF.

The genes are TRBV7-6 and TRBJ2-3, with 8 bases aligning to TRBD2. The J segment lost 6 bases and the V segment lost 5 bases, leaving 10 bases of the junction unmatched. The CDR3 extends over 15 amino acids. Germline loops: CDR1 SGHVS, CDR2 FNYEAQ. Here the CDR3 reads CASSDPSGGRDTQYF. The CDR3 DNA reads TGTGCCAGCAGCGACCCCTCGGGGGGGCGGGATACGCAGTATTTT.

The rearrangement links TRBV11-3 to TRBJ1-3; D might be TRBD1 (6 bases). Trimming removed 4 bases from V and 0 bases from J, with 7 bases in between. The CDR3 totals 14 residues. Per the germline V gene, CDR1 is SGHNT and CDR2 is YENEEA. The CDR3 spells CASSWTVSGNTIYF. CDR3 bases: TGTGCCAGCAGCTGGACAGTCTCTGGAAACACCATATATTTT.

For the CDR3, the DNA is TGTGCCAGCAGCTTATCCAACGACGGGGACCGATTAGACTATGGCTACACCTTC. This codes for CASSLSNDGDRLDYGYTF. The chain is built from TRBV7-9 and TRBJ1-2, with D perhaps matching TRBD1 (5 bases). The ends were cut back, 2 bases at V and 3 bases at J, with 22 bases in the middle. Germline V gene lookup returns CDR1 SEHNR and CDR2 FQNEAQ (reference sequence). The CDR3 has 18 amino acids.

This sequence joins TRBV5-4 and TRBJ2-6; D might be TRBD1 (5 bases). The ends were cut back, 7 bases at V and 4 bases at J, with 12 bases in the middle. CDR3 length: 14 residues. In germline, CDR1 is SGHNT, CDR2 YYREEE (reference sequence). CDR3 in amino acids: CASGHSTGANVLTF. The CDR3 DNA reads TGTGCCAGCGGACATTCTACGGGGGCCAACGTCCTGACTTTC.

This chain joins TRBV13 and TRBJ2-5; 11 bases match TRBD2. Germline V gene sequence: CDR1 PRHDT, CDR2 FYEKMQ (reference sequence). Trimming cost V 5 bases and J 3 bases; bases outside gene matches: 8. The CDR3 spans 16 residues. CDR3 sequence (DNA): TGTGCCAGCAGCCCACCCGGGACTAGCGGAGAAGAGACCCAGTACTTC. As protein: CASSPPGTSGEETQYF.

The rearrangement links TRBV18 to TRBJ2-1; D uncertain. This CDR3 is 14 amino acids long. CDR1 is KGHSH and CDR2 is LQKENI in the germline V gene. The V and J ends lost 4 bases and 6 bases respectively, with 13 bases between them. CDR3 sequence: CASSLGPPGNEQFF. CDR3 nucleotides: TGTGCCAGCTCACTAGGACCCCCGGGCAATGAGCAGTTCTTC.

The J gene is TRBJ2-1, the V gene TRBV9, with 11 bases matching TRBD1. V trimming: 0 bases; J trimming: 8 bases; junction bases outside the gene matches: 13. The germline V gene has CDR1 SGDLS and CDR2 YYNGEE. The CDR3 length is 18 residues. In nucleotides, the CDR3 is TGTGCCAGCAGCGTAGCCCCACCGGGGGACAGGGGGTTCGATGAGCAGTTCTTC. Encoded protein: CASSVAPPGDRGFDEQFF.

The CDR3 coding sequence is TGTGCCAGCAACCTCCCACAGAACACTGAAGCTTTCTTT. Translating gives CASNLPQNTEAFF. The chain uses TRBV7-9 and TRBJ1-1; no clear D. There are 13 residues in the CDR3. V was pared by 7 bases and J by 1 base, with 10 bases between. The germline gives CDR1 SEHNR, CDR2 FQNEAQ (reference sequence).